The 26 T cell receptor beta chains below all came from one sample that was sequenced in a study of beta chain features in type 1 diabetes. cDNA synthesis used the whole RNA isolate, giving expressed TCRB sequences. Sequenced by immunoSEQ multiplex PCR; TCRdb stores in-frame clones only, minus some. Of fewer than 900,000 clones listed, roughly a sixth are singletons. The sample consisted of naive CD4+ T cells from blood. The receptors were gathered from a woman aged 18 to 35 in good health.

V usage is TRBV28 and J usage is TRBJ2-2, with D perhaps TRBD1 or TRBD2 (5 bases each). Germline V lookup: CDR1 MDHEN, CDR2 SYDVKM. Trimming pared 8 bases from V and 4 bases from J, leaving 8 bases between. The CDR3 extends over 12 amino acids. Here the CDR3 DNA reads TGTGCCAGCTCTGGGGGCACCGGGGAGCTGTTTTTT. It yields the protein CASSGGTGELFF. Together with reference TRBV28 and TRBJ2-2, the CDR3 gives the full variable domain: DVKVTQSSRYLVKRTGEKVFLECVQDMDHENMFWYRQDPGLGLRLIYFSYDVKMKEKGDIPEGYSVSREKKERFSLILESASTNQTSMYLCASSGGTGELFFGEGSRLTVL.

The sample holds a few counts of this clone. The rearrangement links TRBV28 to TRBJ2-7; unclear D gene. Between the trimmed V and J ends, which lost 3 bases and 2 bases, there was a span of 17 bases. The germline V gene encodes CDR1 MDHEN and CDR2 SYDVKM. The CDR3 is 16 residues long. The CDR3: CASSFQHRRAPYEQYF. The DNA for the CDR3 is TGTGCCAGCAGTTTCCAACACCGAAGGGCCCCCTACGAGCAGTACTTC.

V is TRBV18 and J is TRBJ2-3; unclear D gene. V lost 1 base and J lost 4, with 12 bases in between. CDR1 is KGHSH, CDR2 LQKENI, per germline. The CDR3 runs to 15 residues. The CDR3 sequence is CASSPRGRGADTQYF. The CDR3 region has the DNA TGTGCCAGCTCACCACGTGGTAGAGGCGCAGATACGCAGTATTTT.

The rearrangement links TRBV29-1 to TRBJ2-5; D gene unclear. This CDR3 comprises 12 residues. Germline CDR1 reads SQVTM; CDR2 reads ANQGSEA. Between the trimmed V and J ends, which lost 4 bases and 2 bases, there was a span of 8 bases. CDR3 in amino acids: CSVVEAQETQYF. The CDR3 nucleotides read TGCAGCGTTGTCGAAGCTCAAGAGACCCAGTACTTC.

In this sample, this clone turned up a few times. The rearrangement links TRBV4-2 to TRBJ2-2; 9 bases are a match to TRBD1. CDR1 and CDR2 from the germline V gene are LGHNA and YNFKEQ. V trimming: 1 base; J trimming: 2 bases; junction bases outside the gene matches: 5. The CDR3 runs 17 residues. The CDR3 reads CASSQVEGQGNTGELFF. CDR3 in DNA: TGTGCCAGCAGCCAAGTTGAGGGACAGGGAAACACCGGGGAGCTGTTTTTT.

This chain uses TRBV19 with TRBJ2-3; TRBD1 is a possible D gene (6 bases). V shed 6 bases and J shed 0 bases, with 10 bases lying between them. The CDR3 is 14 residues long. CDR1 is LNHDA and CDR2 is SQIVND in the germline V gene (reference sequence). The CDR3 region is CASSLQGSTDTQYF. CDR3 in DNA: TGTGCCAGTAGCCTACAGGGTAGCACAGATACGCAGTATTTT.

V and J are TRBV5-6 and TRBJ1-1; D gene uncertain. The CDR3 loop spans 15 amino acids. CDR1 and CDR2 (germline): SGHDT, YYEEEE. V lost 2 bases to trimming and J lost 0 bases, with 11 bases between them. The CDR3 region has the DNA TGTGCCAGCAGCTTTAAGAGATTCATGAACACTGAAGCTTTCTTT. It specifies CASSFKRFMNTEAFF.

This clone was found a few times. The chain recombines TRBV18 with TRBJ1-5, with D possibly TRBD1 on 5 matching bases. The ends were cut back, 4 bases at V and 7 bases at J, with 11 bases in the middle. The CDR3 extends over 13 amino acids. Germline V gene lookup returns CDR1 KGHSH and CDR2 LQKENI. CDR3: CASSQGTGQPQHF. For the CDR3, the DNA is TGTGCCAGCTCACAGGGGACGGGGCAGCCCCAGCATTTT.

This chain's CDR3 is CASSPSGTSGRASEQFF. The CDR3 DNA follows: TGTGCCAGCAGCCCGTCCGGGACTAGCGGGAGGGCCAGTGAGCAGTTCTTC. V gene TRBV7-3 combines with J gene TRBJ2-1; 16 positions agree with TRBD2. J lost 9 bases, V lost 5 bases, and 10 bases had no gene match. This CDR3 comprises 17 residues. Looked up from germline, CDR1 is SGHTA and CDR2 is FQGTGA. The entire variable domain, with the rest obtained from reference TRBV7-3 and TRBJ2-1, is as follows: GAGVSQTPSNKVTEKGKYVELRCDPISGHTALYWYRQSLGQGPEFLIYFQGTGAADDSGLPNDRFFAVRPEGSVSTLKIQRTERGDSAVYLCASSPSGTSGRASEQFFGPGTRLTVL.

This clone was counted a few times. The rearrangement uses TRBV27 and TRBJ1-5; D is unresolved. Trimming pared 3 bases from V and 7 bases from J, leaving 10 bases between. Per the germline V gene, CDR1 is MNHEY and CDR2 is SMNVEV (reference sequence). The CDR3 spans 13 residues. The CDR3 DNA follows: TGTGCCAGCAGTTTTATGGCGGGACAGCCCCAGCATTTT. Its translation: CASSFMAGQPQHF.

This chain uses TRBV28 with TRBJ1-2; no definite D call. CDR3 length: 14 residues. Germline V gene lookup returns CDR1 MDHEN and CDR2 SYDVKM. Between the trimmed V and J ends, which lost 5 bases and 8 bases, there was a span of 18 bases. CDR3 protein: CASSQHRSPGGYTF. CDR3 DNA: TGTGCCAGCAGTCAACATCGGTCCCCCGGCGGCTACACCTTC.

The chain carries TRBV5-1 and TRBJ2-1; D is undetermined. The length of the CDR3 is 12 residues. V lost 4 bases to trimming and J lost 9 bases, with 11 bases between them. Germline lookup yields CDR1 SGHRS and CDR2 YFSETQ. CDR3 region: CASSLPGSEQFF. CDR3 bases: TGCGCCAGCAGCCTCCCGGGCTCTGAGCAGTTCTTC. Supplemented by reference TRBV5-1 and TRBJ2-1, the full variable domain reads KAGVTQTPRYLIKTRGQQVTLSCSPISGHRSVSWYQQTPGQGLQFLFEYFSETQRNKGNFPGRFSGRQFSNSRSEMNVSTLELGDSALYLCASSLPGSEQFFGPGTRLTVL.

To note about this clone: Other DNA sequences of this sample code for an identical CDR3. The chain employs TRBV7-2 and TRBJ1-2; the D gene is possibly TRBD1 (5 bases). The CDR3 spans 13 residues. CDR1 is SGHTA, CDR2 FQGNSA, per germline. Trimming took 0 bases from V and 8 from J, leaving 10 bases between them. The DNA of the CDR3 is TGTGCCAGCAGCTTAGCAGGGACGGGAGGCTACACCTTC. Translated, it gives CASSLAGTGGYTF.

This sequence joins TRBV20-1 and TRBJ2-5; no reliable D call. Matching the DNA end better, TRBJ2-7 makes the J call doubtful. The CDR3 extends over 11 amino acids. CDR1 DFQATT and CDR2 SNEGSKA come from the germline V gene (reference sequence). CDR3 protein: CSAGPSNEQYF. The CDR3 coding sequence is TGCAGTGCGGGCCCCTCGAACGAGCAGTACTTC.

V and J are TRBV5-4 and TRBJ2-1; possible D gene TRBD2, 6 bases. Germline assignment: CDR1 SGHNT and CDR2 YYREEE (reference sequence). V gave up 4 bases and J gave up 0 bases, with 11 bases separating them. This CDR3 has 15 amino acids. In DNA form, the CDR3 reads TGTGCCAGCAGCGCGGGACCATCCTCCTACAATGAGCAGTTCTTC. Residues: CASSAGPSSYNEQFF.

The CDR3 sequence is CASSGGSPRRFF. CDR3 DNA sequence: TGTGCCAGCAGCGGGGGGTCCCCTAGGCGGTTCTTC. J is TRBJ2-1 and V is TRBV7-2; TRBD2 might be the D (6 bases). Trimming cost V 5 bases and J 15 bases, with 17 bases left between them. Per the germline V gene, CDR1 is SGHTA and CDR2 is FQGNSA. This CDR3 is 12 amino acids long.

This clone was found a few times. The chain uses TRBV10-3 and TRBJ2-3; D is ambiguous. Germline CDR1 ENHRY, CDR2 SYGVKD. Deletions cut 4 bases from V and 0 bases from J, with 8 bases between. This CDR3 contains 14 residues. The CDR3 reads CAISGVFSTDTQYF. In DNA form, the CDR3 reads TGTGCCATCAGTGGAGTTTTTAGCACAGATACGCAGTATTTT.

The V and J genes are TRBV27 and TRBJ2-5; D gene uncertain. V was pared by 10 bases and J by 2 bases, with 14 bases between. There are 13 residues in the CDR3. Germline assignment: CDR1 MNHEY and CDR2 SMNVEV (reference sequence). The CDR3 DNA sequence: TGTGCCACCAGCCTTAAAAGGCAAGAGACCCAGTACTTC. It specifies CATSLKRQETQYF.

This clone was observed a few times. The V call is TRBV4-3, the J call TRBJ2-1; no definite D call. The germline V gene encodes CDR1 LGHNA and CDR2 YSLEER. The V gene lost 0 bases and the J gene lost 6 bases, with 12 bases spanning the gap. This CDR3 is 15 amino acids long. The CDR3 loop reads CASSQDQSFGNEQFF. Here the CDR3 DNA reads TGCGCCAGCAGCCAAGATCAGTCCTTCGGCAATGAGCAGTTCTTC.

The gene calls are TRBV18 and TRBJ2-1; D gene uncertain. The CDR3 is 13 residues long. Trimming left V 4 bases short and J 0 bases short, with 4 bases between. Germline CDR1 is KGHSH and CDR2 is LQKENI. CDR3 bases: TGTGCCAGCTCACGAGTCTCCTACAATGAGCAGTTCTTC. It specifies CASSRVSYNEQFF. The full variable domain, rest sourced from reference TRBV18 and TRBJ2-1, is NAGVMQNPRHLVRRRGQEARLRCSPMKGHSHVYWYRQLPEEGLKFMVYLQKENIIDESGMPKERFSAEFPKEGPSILRIQQVVRGDSAAYFCASSRVSYNEQFFGPGTRLTVL.

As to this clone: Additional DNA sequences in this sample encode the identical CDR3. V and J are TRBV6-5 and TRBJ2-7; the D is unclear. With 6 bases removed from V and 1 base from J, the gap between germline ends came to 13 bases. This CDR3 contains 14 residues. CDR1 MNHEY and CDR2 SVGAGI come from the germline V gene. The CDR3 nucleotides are TGTGCCAGCAGAACCCCGGGCGGATCCTACGAGCAGTACTTC. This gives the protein CASRTPGGSYEQYF.

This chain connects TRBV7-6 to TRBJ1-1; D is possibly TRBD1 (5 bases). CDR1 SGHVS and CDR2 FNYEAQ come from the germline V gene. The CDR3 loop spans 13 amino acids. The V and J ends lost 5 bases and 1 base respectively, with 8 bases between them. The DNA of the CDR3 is TGTGCCAGCAGCCCTGGACAGAACACTGAAGCTTTCTTT. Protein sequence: CASSPGQNTEAFF.

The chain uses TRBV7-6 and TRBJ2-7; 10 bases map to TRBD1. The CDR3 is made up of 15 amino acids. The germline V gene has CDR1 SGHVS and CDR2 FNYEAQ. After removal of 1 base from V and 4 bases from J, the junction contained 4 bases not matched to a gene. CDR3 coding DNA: TGTGCCAGCAGCTTAGGGGGACAGGGGCGATACGAGCAGTACTTC. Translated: CASSLGGQGRYEQYF.

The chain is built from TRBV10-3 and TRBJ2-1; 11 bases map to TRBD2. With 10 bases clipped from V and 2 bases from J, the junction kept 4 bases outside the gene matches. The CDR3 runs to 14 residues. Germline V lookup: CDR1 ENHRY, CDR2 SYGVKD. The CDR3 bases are TGTGCCACCAATAGCGGGAGGGCCTACAATGAGCAGTTCTTC. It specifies CATNSGRAYNEQFF.

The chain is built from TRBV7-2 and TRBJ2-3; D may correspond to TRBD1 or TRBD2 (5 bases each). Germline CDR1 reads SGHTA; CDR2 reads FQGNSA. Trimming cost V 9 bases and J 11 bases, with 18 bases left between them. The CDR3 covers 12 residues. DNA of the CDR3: TGTGCCAGAACCCTGGGACCCTTCGGGCAGTATTTT. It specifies CARTLGPFGQYF.

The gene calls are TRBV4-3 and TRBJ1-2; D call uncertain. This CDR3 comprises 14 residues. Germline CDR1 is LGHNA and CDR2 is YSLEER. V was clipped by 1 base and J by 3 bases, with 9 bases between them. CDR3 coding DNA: TGCGCCAGCAGCCAAGTCTCCGAGGACTATGGCTACACCTTC. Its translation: CASSQVSEDYGYTF.